A single sample is the source of the 3 T cell receptor beta chains below, sequenced in a study of blood T cell repertoires in COVID-19 (dated by TCRdb to between 2020 and 2021). The library was built by means of the immunoSEQ multiplex PCR assay. Sourced from immuneACCESS, this table was stored by TCRdb with only in-frame sequences that have V and J called. A share of the clones is absent; for the studies checked, an unresolved V gene accounts for under half, and the remainder has no known explanation. For this sample the table gives 200,000 or so clones, of which roughly 90% were detected only once. The ten largest clones add up to roughly 2.7% of the sample. Material: PBMCs or T cells enriched from blood (not recorded which). These receptors were taken from a woman under 40 who had recovered from COVID-19.

This clone was seen a handful of times. The CDR3 DNA reads TGCGCCAGCAGCGCCGGGACAGGGATCGGGGAGCTGTTTTTT. Translated: CASSAGTGIGELFF. The rearrangement uses TRBV5-1 and TRBJ2-2; the match to TRBD1 covers 9 bases. CDR1 is SGHRS, CDR2 YFSETQ, per germline. The ends lost 4 bases at V and 7 bases at J; junction bases unmatched: 5. The CDR3 consists of 14 residues.

The V and J genes are TRBV3-1 (or the pseudogene TRBV3-2) and TRBJ1-1, with a weak D call TRBD1 (6 bases). Germline CDR1 and CDR2: LGHDT and YNNKEL (reference sequence). Between the trimmed V and J ends, which lost 1 base and 10 bases, there was a span of 10 bases. The CDR3 is 12 amino acids. CDR3 protein: CASSQGGRGAFF. The CDR3 nucleotides read TGTGCCAGCAGCCAAGGGGGGCGCGGAGCTTTCTTT.

The count of this clone is one. Here the CDR3 DNA reads TGTGCCAGCAGCCAAGATCTGGCAGGGGGCTATGGCTACACCTTC. It codes for CASSQDLAGGYGYTF. The chain employs TRBV3-1 (or the pseudogene TRBV3-2) and TRBJ1-2; 7 nucleotides match TRBD1. V trimming: 0 bases; J trimming: 4 bases; junction bases outside the gene matches: 5. The length of the CDR3 is 15 residues. The germline CDR1 and CDR2 sequences are LGHDT and YNNKEL (reference sequence).